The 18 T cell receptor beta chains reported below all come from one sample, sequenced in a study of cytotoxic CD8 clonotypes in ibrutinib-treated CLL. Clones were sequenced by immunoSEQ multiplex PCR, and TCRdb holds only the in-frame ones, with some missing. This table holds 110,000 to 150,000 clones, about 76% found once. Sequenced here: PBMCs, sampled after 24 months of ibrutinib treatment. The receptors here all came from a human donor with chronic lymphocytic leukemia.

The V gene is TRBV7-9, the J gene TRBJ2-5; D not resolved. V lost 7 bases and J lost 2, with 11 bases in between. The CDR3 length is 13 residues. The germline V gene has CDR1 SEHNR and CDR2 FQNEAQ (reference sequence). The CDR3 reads CASTPRRQETQYF. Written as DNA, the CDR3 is TGTGCCAGCACCCCGCGCAGGCAAGAGACCCAGTACTTC.

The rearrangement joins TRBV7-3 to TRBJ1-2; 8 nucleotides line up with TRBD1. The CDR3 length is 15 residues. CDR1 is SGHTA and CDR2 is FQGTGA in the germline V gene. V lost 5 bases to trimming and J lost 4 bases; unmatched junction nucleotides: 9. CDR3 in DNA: TGTGCCAGCAGCGGCGGGACAGGAACCCTCTATGGCTACACCTTC. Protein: CASSGGTGTLYGYTF.

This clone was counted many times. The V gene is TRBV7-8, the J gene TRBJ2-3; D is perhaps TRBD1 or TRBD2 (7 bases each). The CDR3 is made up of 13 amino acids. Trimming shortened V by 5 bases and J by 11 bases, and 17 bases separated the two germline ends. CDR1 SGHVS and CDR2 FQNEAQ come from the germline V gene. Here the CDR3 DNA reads TGTGCCAGCAGCCCCCAGGGGGGGTGGGGGCAGTATTTT. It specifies CASSPQGGWGQYF.

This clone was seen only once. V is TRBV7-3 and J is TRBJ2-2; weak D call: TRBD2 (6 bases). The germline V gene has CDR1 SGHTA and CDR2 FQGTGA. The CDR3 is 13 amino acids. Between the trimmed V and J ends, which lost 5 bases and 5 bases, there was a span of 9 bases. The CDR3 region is CASSRGGTGELFF. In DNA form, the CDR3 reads TGTGCCAGCAGCCGGGGAGGAACCGGGGAGCTGTTTTTT.

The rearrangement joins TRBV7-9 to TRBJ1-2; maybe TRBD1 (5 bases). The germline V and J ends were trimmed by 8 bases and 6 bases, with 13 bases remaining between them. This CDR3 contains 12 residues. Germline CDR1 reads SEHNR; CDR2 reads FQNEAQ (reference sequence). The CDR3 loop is CASEGPPDGYTF. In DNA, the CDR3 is TGTGCCAGCGAGGGGCCGCCGGATGGCTACACCTTC.

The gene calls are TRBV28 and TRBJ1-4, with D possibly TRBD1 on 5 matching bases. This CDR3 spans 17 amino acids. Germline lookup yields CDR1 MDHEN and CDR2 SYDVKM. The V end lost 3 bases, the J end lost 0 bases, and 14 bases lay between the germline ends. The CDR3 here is CASSLGDGLTTNEKLFF. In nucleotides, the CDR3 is TGTGCCAGCAGTTTGGGGGACGGCTTGACAACTAATGAAAAACTGTTTTTT.

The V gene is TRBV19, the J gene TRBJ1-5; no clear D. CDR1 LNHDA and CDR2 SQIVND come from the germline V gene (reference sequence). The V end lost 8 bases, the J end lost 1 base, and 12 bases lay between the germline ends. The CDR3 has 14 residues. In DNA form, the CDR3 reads TGTGCCAGTGGCCACTTGGGGAGCAATCAGCCCCAGCATTTT. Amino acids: CASGHLGSNQPQHF. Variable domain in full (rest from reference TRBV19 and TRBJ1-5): DGGITQSPKYLFRKEGQNVTLSCEQNLNHDAMYWYRQDPGQGLRLIYYSQIVNDFQKGDIAEGYSVSREKKESFPLTVTSAQKNPTAFYLCASGHLGSNQPQHFGDGTRLSIL.

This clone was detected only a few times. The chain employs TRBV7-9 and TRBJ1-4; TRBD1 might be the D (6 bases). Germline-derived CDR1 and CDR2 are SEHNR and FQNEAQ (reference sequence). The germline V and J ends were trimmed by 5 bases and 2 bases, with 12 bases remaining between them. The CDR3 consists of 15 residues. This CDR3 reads CASSGGFGTNEKLFF. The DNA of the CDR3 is TGTGCCAGCAGCGGGGGCTTCGGGACTAATGAAAAACTGTTTTTT.

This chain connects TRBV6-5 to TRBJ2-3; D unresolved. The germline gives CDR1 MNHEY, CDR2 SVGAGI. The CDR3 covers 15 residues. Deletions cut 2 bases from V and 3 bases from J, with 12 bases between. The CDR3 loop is CASSYGSSRTDTQYF. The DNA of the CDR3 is TGTGCCAGCAGTTACGGGTCGAGTAGGACAGATACGCAGTATTTT.

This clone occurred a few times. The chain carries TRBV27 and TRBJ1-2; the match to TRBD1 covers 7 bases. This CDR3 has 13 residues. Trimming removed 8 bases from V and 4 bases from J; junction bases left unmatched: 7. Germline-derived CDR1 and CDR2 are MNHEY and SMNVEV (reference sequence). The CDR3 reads CASGTRDSYGYTF. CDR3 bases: TGTGCCAGCGGCACTCGGGACAGCTATGGCTACACCTTC.

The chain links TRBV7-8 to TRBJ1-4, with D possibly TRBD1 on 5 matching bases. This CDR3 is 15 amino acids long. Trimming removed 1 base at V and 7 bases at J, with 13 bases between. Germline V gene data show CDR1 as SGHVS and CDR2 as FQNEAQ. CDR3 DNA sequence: TGTGCCAGCAGCTTAGTGGGGGTGATGGGTGAAAAACTGTTTTTT. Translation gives CASSLVGVMGEKLFF.

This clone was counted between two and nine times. The CDR3 loop is CASGAGEKLFF. CDR3 in DNA: TGTGCCAGCGGGGCAGGGGAAAAACTGTTTTTT. This chain connects TRBV9 to TRBJ1-4; tentative D call: TRBD1 (5 bases). V lost 7 bases to trimming and J lost 8 bases, with 9 bases between them. This CDR3 has 11 amino acids. The germline CDR1 and CDR2 sequences are SGDLS and YYNGEE. The full variable domain, completed using reference TRBV9 and TRBJ1-4, is DSGVTQTPKHLITATGQRVTLRCSPRSGDLSVYWYQQSLDQGLQFLIQYYNGEERAKGNILERFSAQQFPDLHSELNLSSLELGDSALYFCASGAGEKLFFGSGTQLSVL.

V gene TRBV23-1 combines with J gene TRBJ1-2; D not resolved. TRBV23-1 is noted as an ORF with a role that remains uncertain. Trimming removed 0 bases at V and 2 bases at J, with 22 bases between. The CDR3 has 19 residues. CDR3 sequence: CASSQSSGDKNPFNYGYTF. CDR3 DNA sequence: TGCGCCAGCAGTCAATCGTCGGGCGACAAAAACCCTTTCAACTATGGCTACACCTTC.

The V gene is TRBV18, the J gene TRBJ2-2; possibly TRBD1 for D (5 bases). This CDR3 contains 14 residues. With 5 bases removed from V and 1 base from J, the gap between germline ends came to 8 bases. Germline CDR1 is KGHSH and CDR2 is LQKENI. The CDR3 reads CASSSDRNTGELFF. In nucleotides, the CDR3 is TGTGCCAGCTCATCCGACAGGAACACCGGGGAGCTGTTTTTT.

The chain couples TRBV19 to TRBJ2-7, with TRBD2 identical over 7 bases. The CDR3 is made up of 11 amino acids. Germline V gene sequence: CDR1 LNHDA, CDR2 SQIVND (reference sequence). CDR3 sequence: CGPGGSYEQYF. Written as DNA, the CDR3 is TGTGGACCGGGGGGCTCCTACGAGCAGTACTTC.

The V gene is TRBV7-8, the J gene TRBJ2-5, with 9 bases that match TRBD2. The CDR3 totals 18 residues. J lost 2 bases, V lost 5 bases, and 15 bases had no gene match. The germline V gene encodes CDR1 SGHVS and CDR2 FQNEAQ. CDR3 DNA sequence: TGTGCCAGCAGCCCCCCGGGGTTGCTAGCGGGGAAGCAAGAGACCCAGTACTTC. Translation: CASSPPGLLAGKQETQYF.

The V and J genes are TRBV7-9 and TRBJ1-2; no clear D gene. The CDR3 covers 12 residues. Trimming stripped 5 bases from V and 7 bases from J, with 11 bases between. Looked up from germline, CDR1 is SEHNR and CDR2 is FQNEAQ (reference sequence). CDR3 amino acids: CASSTAPSGYTF. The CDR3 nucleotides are TGTGCCAGCAGCACCGCCCCGAGTGGCTACACCTTC.

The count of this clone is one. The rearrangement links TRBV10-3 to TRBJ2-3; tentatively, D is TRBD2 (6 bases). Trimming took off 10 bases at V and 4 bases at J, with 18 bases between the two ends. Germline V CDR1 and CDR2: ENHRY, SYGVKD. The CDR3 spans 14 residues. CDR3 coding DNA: TGTGCCACCGAACGGGACTCAAGTTCAGATACGCAGTATTTT. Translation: CATERDSSSDTQYF.